Listed below are T cell receptor beta chains from one sample, sequenced in a study of cytomegalovirus exposure and HLA in healthy donors. Measured with immunoSEQ multiplex PCR; TCRdb has only the in-frame clones, and not every one. Of fewer than 100,000 clones listed, approximately 90% are singletons. Sequencing used PBMCs. Source of these receptors: a man under 40 in good health and CMV-seronegative. Both conserved end residues are part of each CDR3. Fields, in order: J gene, D gene, clone size, V gene, CDR3 DNA, CDR3 protein. The D gene is left open where the match is weak. Expanded clones get a size class; other rows say once, few or many, or leave the size out.

j_gene: TRBJ2-7
d_gene: .
abundance: .
v_gene: TRBV9
CDR3nt: TGTGCCAGCAGCGTAGACGCGGTAGGCGTCTACGAGCAGTACTTC
CDR3aa: CASSVDAVGVYEQYF

j_gene: TRBJ2-5
d_gene: .
abundance: .
v_gene: TRBV10-2
CDR3nt: TGCGCCAGCAGTCGTGGACAGCAAGAGACCCAGTACTTC
CDR3aa: CASSRGQQETQYF

j_gene: TRBJ2-3
d_gene: .
abundance: .
v_gene: TRBV28
CDR3nt: TGTGCCAGCAGACCCCTCGGACAGTTCAACACAGATACGCAGTATTTT
CDR3aa: CASRPLGQFNTDTQYF

j_gene: TRBJ1-2
d_gene: .
abundance: .
v_gene: TRBV5-1
CDR3nt: TGCGCCAGCAGCTGGCAACCTGACAGCTATGGCTACACCTTC
CDR3aa: CASSWQPDSYGYTF

j_gene: TRBJ2-1
d_gene: TRBD2
abundance: once
v_gene: TRBV7-6
CDR3nt: TGTGCCAGCAGCTTAGTTAGCCGACTCGCGGGGGGCCCACCAAGCTCCTACAATGAGCAGTTCTTC
CDR3aa: CASSLVSRLAGGPPSSYNEQFF

j_gene: TRBJ2-4
d_gene: .
abundance: .
v_gene: TRBV28
CDR3nt: TGTGTCAGCTTCCCGGGGGATAGCAAAAACATTCAGTACTTC
CDR3aa: CVSFPGDSKNIQYF

j_gene: TRBJ1-6
d_gene: .
abundance: .
v_gene: TRBV6-1
CDR3nt: TGTGCCAGCAGCCCATGGAGGGAAAAGAATTCACCCCTCCACTTT
CDR3aa: CASSPWREKNSPLHF

j_gene: TRBJ1-5
d_gene: TRBD1
abundance: .
v_gene: TRBV5-8
CDR3nt: TGTGCCAGCAGCCCCGGGACAGGGGATATCAATCAGCCCCAGCATTTT
CDR3aa: CASSPGTGDINQPQHF

j_gene: TRBJ2-7
d_gene: TRBD1
abundance: .
v_gene: TRBV5-1
CDR3nt: TGCGCCAGCAGCTTGGCCGGAACAGGGGCCTCCTACGAGCAGTACTTC
CDR3aa: CASSLAGTGASYEQYF

j_gene: TRBJ1-1
d_gene: .
abundance: .
v_gene: TRBV29-1
CDR3nt: TGCAGCGTTGAAGTGCAACTAGGCACTGAAGCTTTCTTT
CDR3aa: CSVEVQLGTEAFF

j_gene: TRBJ1-5
d_gene: TRBD1
abundance: .
v_gene: TRBV18
CDR3nt: TGTGCCAGCTCCCCAACCTGGACAGGCTCCGAGGGTCAGCCCCAGCATTTT
CDR3aa: CASSPTWTGSEGQPQHF

j_gene: TRBJ1-1
d_gene: TRBD1
abundance: few
v_gene: TRBV20-1
CDR3nt: TGCAGTGCTATCACAGGGGGCAGAGCTTTCTTT
CDR3aa: CSAITGGRAFF

j_gene: TRBJ2-6
d_gene: .
abundance: .
v_gene: TRBV2
CDR3nt: TGTGCCAGCAGTGAAGGGTTGAGCTCTGGGGCCAACGTCCTGACTTTC
CDR3aa: CASSEGLSSGANVLTF

j_gene: TRBJ1-5
d_gene: TRBD1
abundance: .
v_gene: TRBV5-5
CDR3nt: TGTGCCAGCAGCACCGGACAGGGAGGTCAGCCCCAGCATTTT
CDR3aa: CASSTGQGGQPQHF

j_gene: TRBJ2-7
d_gene: .
abundance: .
v_gene: TRBV5-1
CDR3nt: TGCGCCAGCAGCTTGGTGGCAGGGGTCTCCGACGAGCAGTACTTC
CDR3aa: CASSLVAGVSDEQYF

j_gene: TRBJ2-1
d_gene: .
abundance: .
v_gene: TRBV6-6
CDR3nt: TGTGCCAGCAGTTACGAGGGAAACTACAATGAGCAGTTCTTC
CDR3aa: CASSYEGNYNEQFF

j_gene: TRBJ2-7
d_gene: TRBD2
abundance: .
v_gene: TRBV7-9
CDR3nt: TGTGCCAGCAGCCTACCGGGGGGGCGAACCTCCTACGAGCAGTACTTC
CDR3aa: CASSLPGGRTSYEQYF

j_gene: TRBJ1-1
d_gene: .
abundance: .
v_gene: TRBV5-5
CDR3nt: TGTGCCAGCAGCTTAGGGCCCACAGGGACTGAAGCTTTCTTT
CDR3aa: CASSLGPTGTEAFF

j_gene: TRBJ2-2
d_gene: .
abundance: once
v_gene: TRBV11-3
CDR3nt: TGTGCCAGCAGCTCTACAGGGATAGCCAGAGCCGGGGAGCTGTTTTTT
CDR3aa: CASSSTGIARAGELFF

j_gene: TRBJ2-7
d_gene: TRBD2
abundance: .
v_gene: TRBV4-1
CDR3nt: TGCGCCAGCAGCCATCCCGGGACTAGTACCTACGAGCAGTACTTC
CDR3aa: CASSHPGTSTYEQYF

j_gene: TRBJ2-3
d_gene: .
abundance: .
v_gene: TRBV11-2
CDR3nt: TGTGCCAGCAGCTTACAGGGAATTCGGACAGATACGCAGTATTTT
CDR3aa: CASSLQGIRTDTQYF

j_gene: TRBJ2-7
d_gene: .
abundance: few
v_gene: TRBV28
CDR3nt: TGTGCCAGCGGGGCGAGGTACGAGCAGTACTTC
CDR3aa: CASGARYEQYF

j_gene: TRBJ1-6
d_gene: .
abundance: .
v_gene: TRBV5-6
CDR3nt: TGTGCCAGCAGCATGACTGGGGGGGCGGGTTCACCCCTCCACTTT
CDR3aa: CASSMTGGAGSPLHF

j_gene: TRBJ2-3
d_gene: TRBD2
abundance: .
v_gene: TRBV9
CDR3nt: TGTGCCAGCAGCGTAGCAGCGGGAGGGCCAGAGGCGCAGTATTTT
CDR3aa: CASSVAAGGPEAQYF

j_gene: TRBJ2-7
d_gene: .
abundance: few
v_gene: TRBV6-1
CDR3nt: TGTGCCAGCAGTGAATCGGACACCCACGAGCAGTACTTC
CDR3aa: CASSESDTHEQYF

j_gene: TRBJ2-7
d_gene: TRBD1
abundance: .
v_gene: TRBV19
CDR3nt: TGTGCCAGTAGTCCGACCCGACAGGGCTCTCGCCACGAGCAGTACTTC
CDR3aa: CASSPTRQGSRHEQYF

j_gene: TRBJ2-7
d_gene: .
abundance: .
v_gene: TRBV7-8
CDR3nt: TGTGCCAGCAGCTTCGGAGCGGGTCAATACGAGCAGTACTTC
CDR3aa: CASSFGAGQYEQYF

j_gene: TRBJ2-7
d_gene: .
abundance: .
v_gene: TRBV25-1
CDR3nt: TGTGCCAGCATTTGTCGGTGGCGGGGCTTCCTAGCCTACGAGCAGTACTTC
CDR3aa: CASICRWRGFLAYEQYF

j_gene: TRBJ1-5
d_gene: .
abundance: .
v_gene: TRBV19
CDR3nt: TGTGCCAGTAGTGGGGACTACAATCAGCCCCAGCATTTT
CDR3aa: CASSGDYNQPQHF

j_gene: TRBJ1-5
d_gene: .
abundance: .
v_gene: TRBV5-5
CDR3nt: TGTGCCAGCAGCACCGGACATTATAGCAATCAGCCCCAGCATTTT
CDR3aa: CASSTGHYSNQPQHF

j_gene: TRBJ2-1
d_gene: .
abundance: .
v_gene: TRBV6-5
CDR3nt: TGTGCCAGCAGTTACTCGAACCGCGGGGCCTACAATGAGCAGTTCTTC
CDR3aa: CASSYSNRGAYNEQFF

j_gene: TRBJ1-6
d_gene: TRBD1
abundance: .
v_gene: TRBV7-9
CDR3nt: TGTGCCAGCAGCAAGCTTCTACCAGGGGGCGATTCACCCCTCCACTTT
CDR3aa: CASSKLLPGGDSPLHF

j_gene: TRBJ2-7
d_gene: TRBD1
abundance: .
v_gene: TRBV18
CDR3nt: TGTGCCAGCTCCCCTCGGACAGGGAAATATGGCGAGCAGTACTTC
CDR3aa: CASSPRTGKYGEQYF

j_gene: TRBJ1-1
d_gene: TRBD1
abundance: .
v_gene: TRBV13
CDR3nt: TGTGCCAGCAGCCCCCGGACAGGGAACACTGAAGCTTTCTTT
CDR3aa: CASSPRTGNTEAFF

j_gene: TRBJ2-1
d_gene: .
abundance: few
v_gene: TRBV6-1
CDR3nt: TGTGCCAGCAGTGAACAGGGTCCCTACAATGAGCAGTTCTTC
CDR3aa: CASSEQGPYNEQFF

j_gene: TRBJ2-3
d_gene: .
abundance: .
v_gene: TRBV14
CDR3nt: TGTGCCAGCAGCCAATTAATTACTAGGGCAGATACGCAGTATTTT
CDR3aa: CASSQLITRADTQYF

j_gene: TRBJ1-4
d_gene: .
abundance: .
v_gene: TRBV5-1
CDR3nt: TGCGCCAGCAGCTCCCCCCGTAATAATGAAAAACTGTTTTTT
CDR3aa: CASSSPRNNEKLFF

j_gene: TRBJ2-5
d_gene: .
abundance: .
v_gene: TRBV27
CDR3nt: TGTGCCAGCAGTTCCTATGGACTGCCGAAGTACTTC
CDR3aa: CASSSYGLPKYF